These 20 T cell receptor beta chains came from one sample sequenced in a study of blood T cell repertoires in COVID-19 (dated by TCRdb to between 2020 and 2021). The library was made by the immunoSEQ multiplex PCR assay. In its TCRdb copy, this immuneACCESS table keeps in-frame sequences only and misses some clones. Where compared with another copy, unresolved V genes explain less than half of these, and the others have no known cause. In this sample the table shows tens of thousands of clones, 74% of which occur a single time. The ten largest clones take up approximately 2.4% of the sample. The material sequenced was peripheral blood. These TCRs come from a human donor with acute or convalescent COVID-19. The donor label of this sample is uncertain.

J is TRBJ1-5 and V is TRBV24-1; D perhaps matches TRBD1 (5 bases). The V end lost 3 bases, the J end lost 5 bases, and 16 bases lay between the germline ends. The CDR3 loop spans 16 amino acids. The germline V gene has CDR1 KGHDR and CDR2 SFDVKD. The CDR3 nucleotides are TGTGCCACCAGTGATGGGGGGACTAACTACCATCAGCCCCAGCATTTT. This gives the protein CATSDGGTNYHQPQHF.

The chain is built from TRBV27 and TRBJ1-5; a weak D match, TRBD1 (6 bases). The germline gives CDR1 MNHEY, CDR2 SMNVEV (reference sequence). Trimming took 6 bases from V and 4 from J, leaving 16 bases between them. CDR3 size: 15 residues. In nucleotides, the CDR3 is TGTGCCAGCAGATCGGGGGGCGCAGGAAATCAGCCCCAGCATTTT. It translates to CASRSGGAGNQPQHF.

V is TRBV2 and J is TRBJ2-1; 11 nucleotides line up with TRBD2. The germline V gene encodes CDR1 SNHLY and CDR2 FYNNEI. Losses at the gene ends were 3 bases for V and 10 bases for J; bases not matched to a gene: 8. This CDR3 is 15 amino acids long. As DNA, the CDR3 is TGTGCCAGCAGTGAGCTACTAGCGGGGGCAGGGGAGCAGTTCTTC. Translation: CASSELLAGAGEQFF.

V and J are TRBV9 and TRBJ2-7; 8 bases align to TRBD2. The V gene's germline CDR1 is SGDLS and CDR2 YYNGEE. The CDR3 covers 14 residues. V lost 4 bases to trimming and J lost 4 bases; unmatched junction nucleotides: 7. CDR3 protein: CASSFGGATYEQYF. CDR3 DNA sequence: TGTGCCAGCAGCTTCGGGGGGGCGACGTACGAGCAGTACTTC. Complete variable domain (other parts from reference TRBV9 and TRBJ2-7): DSGVTQTPKHLITATGQRVTLRCSPRSGDLSVYWYQQSLDQGLQFLIQYYNGEERAKGNILERFSAQQFPDLHSELNLSSLELGDSALYFCASSFGGATYEQYFGPGTRLTVT.

The CDR3 loop reads CASSLGRQGAYNEQFF. The CDR3 DNA reads TGCGCCAGCAGCTTGGGCCGACAGGGAGCCTACAATGAGCAGTTCTTC. The V and J genes are TRBV5-1 and TRBJ2-1; 7 bases map to TRBD1. V shed 0 bases and J 2 bases; nucleotides not matched to a gene: 5. Germline V gene data show CDR1 as SGHRS and CDR2 as YFSETQ. This CDR3 has 16 amino acids.

To note about this clone: At one of its ends the junction is not consistent with the germline gene, which may arise from a read error. The chain is built from TRBV7-2 and TRBJ2-6; D is undetermined. This CDR3 contains 14 residues. Per germline, CDR1 SGHTA and CDR2 FQGNSA. The DNA for the CDR3 is TGTGCCCTCGGTAGCTCCTCTTGGGCCAACGTCCTGACTTTC. This sequence encodes CALGSSSWANVLTF.

The chain has TRBV6-2 or TRBV6-3 and TRBJ1-6; possibly TRBD1 for D (6 bases). Trimming removed 7 bases from V and 4 bases from J, with 14 bases in between. The length of the CDR3 is 15 residues. CDR1 and CDR2 from the germline V gene are MNHEY and SVGEGT. CDR3 sequence reads: CASTPKDRYNSPLHF. The DNA for the CDR3 is TGTGCCAGCACCCCCAAGGACAGATATAATTCACCCCTCCACTTT.

The gene calls are TRBV30 and TRBJ2-1; tentative D call: TRBD2 (5 bases). Trimming cost V 5 bases and J 1 base, with 6 bases left between them. The CDR3 spans 12 residues. Looked up from germline, CDR1 is GTSNPN and CDR2 is SVGIG (reference sequence). The CDR3: CAWAGSYNEQFF. The CDR3 nucleotides read TGTGCCTGGGCGGGTTCCTACAATGAGCAGTTCTTC.

The V gene is TRBV19, the J gene TRBJ1-5; 8 nucleotides match TRBD1. The V gene's germline CDR1 is LNHDA and CDR2 SQIVND (reference sequence). The CDR3 sequence is 15 residues long. V lost 5 bases, J lost 5 bases, and 8 bases stayed unmatched. CDR3 nucleotide sequence: TGTGCCAGTAGTCCCAATGACAGGGGCCATCAGCCCCAGCATTTT. Encoded protein: CASSPNDRGHQPQHF.

V gene TRBV7-2 combines with J gene TRBJ2-1, with D possibly TRBD1 on 5 matching bases. V was shortened by 4 bases and J by 5 bases, with 9 bases between the two germline ends. CDR3 length: 13 amino acids. Looked up from germline, CDR1 is SGHTA and CDR2 is FQGNSA. The CDR3, as DNA: TGTGCCAGCAGCTGGGGCAGACACAATGAGCAGTTCTTC. Protein sequence: CASSWGRHNEQFF.

This clone was detected only a few times. The genes are TRBV11-2 and TRBJ1-1; 10 bases match TRBD1. V shed 4 bases, J shed 0 bases, and the junction held 5 bases outside the gene matches. The CDR3 sequence is 16 residues long. CDR1 is SGHAT, CDR2 FQNNGV, per germline. CDR3 sequence: CASSSGTGAMNTEAFF. CDR3 sequence (DNA): TGTGCCAGCAGCTCCGGGACAGGGGCTATGAACACTGAAGCTTTCTTT.

Only a few counts were recorded for this clone. The V call is TRBV5-6, the J call TRBJ1-6; a weak D match, TRBD1 (5 bases). The germline gives CDR1 SGHDT, CDR2 YYEEEE. Between the trimmed V and J ends, which lost 0 bases and 3 bases, there was a span of 7 bases. This CDR3 is built from 15 residues. The CDR3 DNA reads as TGTGCCAGCAGCTTGGGACAGCTCTATAATTCACCCCTCCACTTT. Translated: CASSLGQLYNSPLHF.

This clone was seen a single time. The chain uses TRBV30 and TRBJ1-4; D not resolved. V shed 0 bases and J shed 9 bases, with 11 bases lying between them. Germline V gene sequence: CDR1 GTSNPN, CDR2 SVGIG (reference sequence). The CDR3 is 13 amino acids. In nucleotides, the CDR3 is TGTGCCTGGAGTGTAGAGCCAGGCCAAAAACTGTTTTTT. This encodes CAWSVEPGQKLFF.

The chain employs TRBV9 and TRBJ2-1, with 9 bases fitting TRBD1. Germline lookup yields CDR1 SGDLS and CDR2 YYNGEE. The CDR3 has 14 amino acids. V dropped 3 bases and J dropped 7; count of bases not matched to a gene: 5. CDR3 region: CASSGTGGRNEQFF. The CDR3 region has the DNA TGTGCCAGCAGCGGAACAGGGGGCCGAAATGAGCAGTTCTTC.

The CDR3 sequence is CASRLAGPLFYEQFF. DNA of the CDR3: TGTGCCAGTAGGCTAGCGGGGCCCCTCTTTTATGAGCAGTTCTTC. V and J are TRBV19 and TRBJ2-1, with 9 bases fitting TRBD2. Losses at the gene ends were 6 bases for V and 8 bases for J; bases not matched to a gene: 11. Germline V gene sequence: CDR1 LNHDA, CDR2 SQIVND (reference sequence). This CDR3 has 15 amino acids.

V is TRBV12-5 and J is TRBJ2-3, with a tentative D call TRBD1 (5 bases). The CDR3 spans 18 residues. V was clipped by 1 base and J by 0 bases, with 17 bases between them. Germline CDR1 and CDR2: LGHNT and FRNRAP. DNA of the CDR3: TGTGCTAGTGGTTTGGGTTTTGGCGGCCAGGGTAGCACAGATACGCAGTATTTT. Its translation: CASGLGFGGQGSTDTQYF.

This clone was seen a single time. This rearrangement joins TRBV19 to TRBJ2-5, with 8 bases matching TRBD2. V was clipped by 3 bases and J by 9 bases; unmatched bases: 12. The CDR3 has 15 residues. Germline loops: CDR1 LNHDA, CDR2 SQIVND (reference sequence). CDR3 residues: CASSILAGGLSAQYF. CDR3 in DNA: TGTGCCAGTAGTATTTTGGCGGGGGGCCTTTCGGCCCAGTACTTC.

This clone was seen a handful of times. The rearrangement joins TRBV7-9 to TRBJ1-2, with D perhaps TRBD1 (5 bases). The V gene's germline CDR1 is SEHNR and CDR2 FQNEAQ (reference sequence). V shed 5 bases and J shed 7 bases, with 23 bases lying between them. CDR3 size: 16 residues. The CDR3 reads CASSTGQVPGGGGYTF. CDR3 coding DNA: TGTGCCAGCAGCACCGGACAAGTCCCTGGTGGCGGTGGCTACACCTTC.

This clone occurred once. The chain uses TRBV7-9 and TRBJ1-6, with 11 bases matching TRBD1. Germline V lookup: CDR1 SEHNR, CDR2 FQNEAQ (reference sequence). V was clipped by 4 bases and J by 9 bases; unmatched bases: 11. This CDR3 is built from 17 residues. The CDR3: CASSSTSTGTGGSPLHF. The CDR3 coding sequence is TGTGCCAGCAGCTCCACATCCACCGGGACAGGGGGTTCACCCCTCCACTTT.

The J gene is TRBJ1-6, the V gene TRBV13; possible D gene TRBD1, 6 bases. Germline CDR1 and CDR2: PRHDT and FYEKMQ (reference sequence). The CDR3 has 17 residues. The V and J ends lost 0 bases and 4 bases respectively, with 13 bases between them. The CDR3 here is CASSLGGRQGYNSPLHF. The CDR3 DNA reads TGTGCCAGCAGCTTAGGTGGACGGCAGGGGTATAATTCACCCCTCCACTTT. The full variable domain, with the rest looked up from reference TRBV13 and TRBJ1-6, is AAGVIQSPRHLIKEKRETATLKCYPIPRHDTVYWYQQGPGQDPQFLISFYEKMQSDKGSIPDRFSAQQFSDYHSELNMSSLELGDSALYFCASSLGGRQGYNSPLHFGNGTRLTVT.